Described below is a single T cell receptor beta chain sequence and its context. The authors prepared the TCRbeta library with unique molecular identifiers. TCRdb reprocessed the PCR reads via MiXCR and lists one record per CDR3 protein. The sample records 500,000 to 600,000 distinct CDR3 sequences, roughly 18% being singletons. From germline, CDR1 is ENHRY and CDR2 SYGVKD. The length of the CDR3 is 13 residues. With V trimmed by 6 bases and J by 0 bases, 2 bases remained unmatched. The entry originates in a study of T-cell reconstitution after alpha-beta-depleted transplantation in children. The TCR originated in a human donor who donated a stem cell graft to a child with acute lymphoblastic leukemia. The rearrangement uses TRBV10-3 and TRBJ2-7, with 7 nucleotides matching TRBD2. The specimen comprised PBMCs from the stem cell graft donor, sampled from the stem cell graft. CDR3 sequence reads: CAIRQRDSYEQYF. In nucleotides, the CDR3 is TGTGCCATCAGGCAGCGGGACTCCTACGAGCAGTACTTC.